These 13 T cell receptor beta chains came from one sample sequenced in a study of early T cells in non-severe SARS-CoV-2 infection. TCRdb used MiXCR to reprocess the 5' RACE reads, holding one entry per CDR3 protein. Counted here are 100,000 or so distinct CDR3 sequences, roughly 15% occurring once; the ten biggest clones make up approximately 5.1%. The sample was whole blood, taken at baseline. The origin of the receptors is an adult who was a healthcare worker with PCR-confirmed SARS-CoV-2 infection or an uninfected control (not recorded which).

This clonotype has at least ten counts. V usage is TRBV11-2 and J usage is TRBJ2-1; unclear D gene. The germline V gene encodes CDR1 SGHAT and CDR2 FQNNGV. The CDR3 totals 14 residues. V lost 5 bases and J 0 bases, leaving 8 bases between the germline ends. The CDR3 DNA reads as TGTGCCAGCAGCCCAGAAAGCTCCTACAATGAGCAGTTCTTC. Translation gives CASSPESSYNEQFF.

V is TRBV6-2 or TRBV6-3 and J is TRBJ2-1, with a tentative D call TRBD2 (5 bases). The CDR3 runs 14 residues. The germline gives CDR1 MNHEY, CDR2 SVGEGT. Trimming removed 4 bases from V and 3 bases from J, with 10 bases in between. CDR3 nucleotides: TGTGCCAGCAGTTCTCGGACTGGCTACAATGAGCAGTTCTTC. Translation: CASSSRTGYNEQFF.

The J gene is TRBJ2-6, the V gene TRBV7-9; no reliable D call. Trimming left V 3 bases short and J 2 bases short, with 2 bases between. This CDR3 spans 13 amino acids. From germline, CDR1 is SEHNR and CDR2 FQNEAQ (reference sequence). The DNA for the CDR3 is TGTGCCAGCAGCTTCACTGGGGCCAACGTCCTGACTTTC. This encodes CASSFTGANVLTF.

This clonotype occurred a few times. The CDR3 here is CSASFLGGSYNSPLHF. Here the CDR3 DNA reads TGCAGTGCTAGTTTTCTGGGAGGCTCCTATAATTCACCCCTCCACTTT. The chain joins TRBV20-1 to TRBJ1-6; unclear D gene. There are 16 residues in the CDR3. Germline CDR1 is DFQATT and CDR2 is SNEGSKA (reference sequence). The germline V and J ends were trimmed by 3 bases and 0 bases, with 12 bases remaining between them.

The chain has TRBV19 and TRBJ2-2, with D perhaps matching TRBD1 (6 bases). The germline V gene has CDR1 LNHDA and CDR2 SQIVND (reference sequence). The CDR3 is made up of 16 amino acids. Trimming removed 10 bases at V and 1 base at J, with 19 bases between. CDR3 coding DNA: TGTGCCACCGCACAGGGTCCGGGAAGGAACACCGGGGAGCTGTTTTTT. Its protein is CATAQGPGRNTGELFF. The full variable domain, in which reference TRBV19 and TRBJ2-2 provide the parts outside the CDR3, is DGGITQSPKYLFRKEGQNVTLSCEQNLNHDAMYWYRQDPGQGLRLIYYSQIVNDFQKGDIAEGYSVSREKKESFPLTVTSAQKNPTAFYLCATAQGPGRNTGELFFGEGSRLTVL.

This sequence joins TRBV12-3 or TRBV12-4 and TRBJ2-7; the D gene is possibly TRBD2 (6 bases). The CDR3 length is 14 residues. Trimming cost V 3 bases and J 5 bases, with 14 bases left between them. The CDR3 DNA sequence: TGTGCCAGCAGTTTTAACGGGGGAAAGAACGAGCAGTACTTC. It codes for CASSFNGGKNEQYF.

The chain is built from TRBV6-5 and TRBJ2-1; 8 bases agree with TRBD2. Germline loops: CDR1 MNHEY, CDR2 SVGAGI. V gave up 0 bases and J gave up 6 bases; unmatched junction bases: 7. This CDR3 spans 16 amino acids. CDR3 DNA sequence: TGTGCCAGCAGTTACTCGATGAGACTAGCGATCAATGAGCAGTTCTTC. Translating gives CASSYSMRLAINEQFF.

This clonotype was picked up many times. The CDR3 spells CASSAGGSDTGELFF. CDR3 nucleotide sequence: TGTGCCAGCAGTGCGGGGGGCTCGGACACCGGGGAGCTGTTTTTT. J is TRBJ2-2 and V is TRBV6-4; TRBD2 is a possible D gene (7 bases). V gave up 4 bases and J gave up 3 bases, with 12 bases separating them. Germline V gene sequence: CDR1 MRHNA, CDR2 SNTAGT. This CDR3 comprises 15 residues.

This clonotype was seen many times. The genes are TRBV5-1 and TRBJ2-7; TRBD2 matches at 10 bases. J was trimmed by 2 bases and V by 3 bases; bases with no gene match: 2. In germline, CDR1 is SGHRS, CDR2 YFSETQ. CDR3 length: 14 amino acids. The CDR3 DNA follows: TGCGCCAGCAGCTCTAGCGGGGGTACCTACGAGCAGTACTTC. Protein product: CASSSSGGTYEQYF.

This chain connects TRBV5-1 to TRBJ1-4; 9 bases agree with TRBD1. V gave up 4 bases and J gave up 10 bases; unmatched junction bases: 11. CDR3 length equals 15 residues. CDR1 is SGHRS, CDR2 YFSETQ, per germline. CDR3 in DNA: TGCGCCAGCAGCGGTAGAGGGACAGGGTCAGGAAAACTGTTTTTT. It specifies CASSGRGTGSGKLFF. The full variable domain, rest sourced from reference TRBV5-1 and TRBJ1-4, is KAGVTQTPRYLIKTRGQQVTLSCSPISGHRSVSWYQQTPGQGLQFLFEYFSETQRNKGNFPGRFSGRQFSNSRSEMNVSTLELGDSALYLCASSGRGTGSGKLFFGSGTQLSVL.

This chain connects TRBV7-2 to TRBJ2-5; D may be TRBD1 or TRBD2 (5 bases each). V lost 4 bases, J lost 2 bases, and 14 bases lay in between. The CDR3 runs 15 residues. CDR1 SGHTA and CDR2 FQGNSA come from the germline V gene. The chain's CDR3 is CASSSGRDLQETQYF. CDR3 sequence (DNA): TGTGCCAGCAGCTCCGGACGGGACCTACAAGAGACCCAGTACTTC.

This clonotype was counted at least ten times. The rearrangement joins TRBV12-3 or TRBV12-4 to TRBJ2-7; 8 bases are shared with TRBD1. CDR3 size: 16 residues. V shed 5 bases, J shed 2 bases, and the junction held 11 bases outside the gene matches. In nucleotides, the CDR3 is TGTGCCAGCAGTCAAGCGTACAGGGGGACGACCTACGAGCAGTACTTC. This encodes CASSQAYRGTTYEQYF.

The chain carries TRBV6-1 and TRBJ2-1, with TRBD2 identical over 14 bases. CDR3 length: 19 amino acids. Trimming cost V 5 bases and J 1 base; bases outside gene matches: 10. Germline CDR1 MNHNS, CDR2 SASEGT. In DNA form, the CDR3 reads TGTGCCAGCAGTTACTCCGGGACTAGCGGGAGTCGGTCCTACAATGAGCAGTTCTTC. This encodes CASSYSGTSGSRSYNEQFF.